This section outlines one T cell receptor (beta chain) sequence together with its context. These data are taken from a study of shared clonotypes between healthy human individuals. Germline CDR1 LGHNA, CDR2 YSLEER. Germline trimming cut 3 bases from V and 3 bases from J; bases unmatched to any gene: 10. This CDR3 contains 16 residues. Profiling relied on immunoSEQ multiplex PCR, and the TCRdb table lists in-frame clones only, not all of them. The table has about 2.4 million clones, roughly 93% seen once; the top ten hold approximately 0.37%. This receptor was obtained from a man aged 18 to 35 in good health. Some clones in this sample may be carry-over from other donors' samples. The chain joins TRBV4-3 to TRBJ2-7; 8 bases align to TRBD1. The sequenced material came from naive CD4+ T cells from PBMCs. Subset described: CD45RA+ positively selected. CDR3 protein: CASSHGTGTGHYEQYF. The CDR3 DNA sequence: TGCGCCAGCAGCCATGGGACCGGGACAGGCCACTACGAGCAGTACTTC.